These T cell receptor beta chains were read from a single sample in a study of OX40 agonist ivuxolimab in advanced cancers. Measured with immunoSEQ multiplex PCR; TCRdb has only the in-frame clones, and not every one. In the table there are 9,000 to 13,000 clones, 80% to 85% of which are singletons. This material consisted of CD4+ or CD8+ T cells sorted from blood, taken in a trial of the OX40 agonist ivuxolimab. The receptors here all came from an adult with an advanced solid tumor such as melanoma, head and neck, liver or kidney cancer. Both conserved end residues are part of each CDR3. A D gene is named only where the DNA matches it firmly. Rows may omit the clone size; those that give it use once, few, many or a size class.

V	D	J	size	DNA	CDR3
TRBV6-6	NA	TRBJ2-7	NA	TGTGCCACCACGCGGTCCTCCCCAGGGGCCTACGAGCAGTACTTC	CATTRSSPGAYEQYF
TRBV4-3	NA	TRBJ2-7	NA	TGCGCCAGCAGACGCGGCCTAGCGCAAACCTACGAGCAGTACTTC	CASRRGLAQTYEQYF
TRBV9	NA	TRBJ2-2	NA	TGTGCCAGCATGGGGGCGGCCACCGGGGAGCTGTTTTTT	CASMGAATGELFF
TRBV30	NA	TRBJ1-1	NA	TGTGCCTGGAGTGTAGGGAACATGAACACTGAAGCTTTCTTT	CAWSVGNMNTEAFF
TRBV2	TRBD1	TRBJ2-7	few	TGTGCCAGCTGGGGACAGCTCTACGAGCAGTACTTC	CASWGQLYEQYF
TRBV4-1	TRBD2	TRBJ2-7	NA	TGCGCCAGCAGCCCGTATAGCGGGAGTCTGGTCGAGCAGTACTTC	CASSPYSGSLVEQYF
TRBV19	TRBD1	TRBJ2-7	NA	TGTGCCAGTAGTAGGGGACAGGCGGGCTACGAGCAGTACTTC	CASSRGQAGYEQYF
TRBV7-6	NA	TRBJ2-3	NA	TGTGCCAGCAGCGTGGCAGGTGGGGCAGATACGCAGTATTTT	CASSVAGGADTQYF
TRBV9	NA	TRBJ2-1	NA	TGTGCCAGCAGCGTAGGGGGTGGGGCCTACAATGAGCAGTTCTTC	CASSVGGGAYNEQFF
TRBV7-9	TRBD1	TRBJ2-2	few	TGTGCCAGCAGCCATCGACAGGGTACGAACACCGGGGAGCTGTTTTTT	CASSHRQGTNTGELFF
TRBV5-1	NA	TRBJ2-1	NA	TGCGCCAGCAGCCCTATCGCGGGGTACAATGAGCAGTTCTTC	CASSPIAGYNEQFF
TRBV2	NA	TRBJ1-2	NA	TGTGCCAGCAGTGATCTGGGCAGTCCGAACTATGGCTACACCTTC	CASSDLGSPNYGYTF
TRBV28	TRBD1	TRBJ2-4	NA	TGTGCCCACCAGGGGGTTAGGGCCAAAAACATTCAGTACTTC	CAHQGVRAKNIQYF
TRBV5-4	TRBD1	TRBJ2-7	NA	TGTGCCAGCAGCTTGCTTGGGACAGCGTTGGAGTACGAGCAGTACTTC	CASSLLGTALEYEQYF
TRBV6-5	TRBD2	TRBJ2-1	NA	TGTGCCAGCAGTTACGCGGGGGAGTTTAATGAGCAGTTCTTC	CASSYAGEFNEQFF
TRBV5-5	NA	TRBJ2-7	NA	TGTGCCAGCAGCCGGGACAACTCCTACGAGCAGTACTTC	CASSRDNSYEQYF
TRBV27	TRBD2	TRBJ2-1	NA	TGTGCCAGCTCAAAAACAGGCCTAGCGGACAATGAGCAGTTCTTC	CASSKTGLADNEQFF
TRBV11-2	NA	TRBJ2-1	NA	TGTGCCAGCAGCTTATATCGGAGCCACTATGAGCAGTTCTTC	CASSLYRSHYEQFF
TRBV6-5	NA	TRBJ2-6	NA	TGTGCCAGCAGTAGGGTCTCCGGGGCCAACGTCCTGACTTTC	CASSRVSGANVLTF
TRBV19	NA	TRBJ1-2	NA	TGTGCCAGTAGTAGATCCCCCGGACAGCCTCCTAACTATGGCTACACCTTC	CASSRSPGQPPNYGYTF
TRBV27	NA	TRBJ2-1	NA	TGTGCCAGCAGTCTAAGTATACCGGGGAACAATGAGCAGTTCTTC	CASSLSIPGNNEQFF
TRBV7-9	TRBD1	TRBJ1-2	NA	TGTGCCAGCAGCCAGGGACAGAATGGCTACACCTTC	CASSQGQNGYTF
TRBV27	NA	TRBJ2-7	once	TGTGCCAGCAGTCCAGGGCGAGACTACGAGCAGTACTTC	CASSPGRDYEQYF
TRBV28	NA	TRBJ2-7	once	TGTGCCAGCAGCTCCGGGCCAGGCTCTTACCTCTCCTACGAGCAGTACTTC	CASSSGPGSYLSYEQYF